This T cell receptor beta chain stems from a study of blood T cell repertoires in COVID-19. Clones were sequenced by immunoSEQ multiplex PCR, and TCRdb holds only the in-frame ones, with some missing. The repertoire holds 150,000 to 200,000 clones, with just under 90% as singletons. The material sequenced was peripheral blood. The source of this sequence is a man aged 18 to 29 with active or convalescent COVID-19.

CDR3 bases: TGTGCCAGCAGCCGGTACCCCACCTACGAGCAGTACTTC. Translated: CASSRYPTYEQYF. This chain links TRBV11-3 with TRBJ2-7; D not certain. This CDR3 is 13 amino acids long. V lost 5 bases to trimming and J lost 2 bases, with 10 bases between them. Germline-derived CDR1 and CDR2 are SGHNT and YENEEA. Based on the CDR3 plus reference TRBV11-3 and TRBJ2-7, the full variable domain is EAGVVQSPRYKIIEKKQPVAFWCNPISGHNTLYWYLQNLGQGPELLIRYENEEAVDDSQLPKDRFSAERLKGVDSTLKIQPAELGDSAVYLCASSRYPTYEQYFGPGTRLTVT.